This T cell receptor (beta chain) was recovered during a study of blood T cell repertoires in COVID-19. Study background: Italy, Spain and the United States were the sources of the convalescent and acute COVID-19 samples.

There are 15 residues in the CDR3. The ends were cut back, 7 bases at V and 4 bases at J, with 17 bases in the middle. Germline V gene lookup returns CDR1 LGHDT and CDR2 YNNKEL (reference sequence). This clone was detected only once. Under the authors' procedure: Amplified reference gene primers provided the basis for estimating nucleated cell counts. Data came from immunoSEQ multiplex PCR; TCRdb stores just in-frame clones and leaves some out. V, J and clone size were drawn from that table, and D and trimming were deduced from the DNA. The data show approximately 150,000 clones, roughly 90% seen once.

The sequence derives from a man aged 45-65 years with active or convalescent COVID-19. The rearrangement joins TRBV3-1 (or the pseudogene TRBV3-2) to TRBJ2-1, with a possible D match to TRBD2 (6 bases). The sample comprised peripheral blood. The CDR3 sequence: CASTEAGFGYNEQFF. The DNA of the CDR3 is TGTGCCAGCACCGAAGCGGGTTTTGGGTACAATGAGCAGTTCTTC.